This T cell receptor (beta chain) is from a study of T cell changes during pregnancy in multiple sclerosis. Profiled with immunoSEQ multiplex PCR; TCRdb holds only in-frame clones, not every one. The sample has 70,000 to 75,000 clones; more than 90% are singletons. Germline V gene sequence: CDR1 MNHEY, CDR2 SMNVEV (reference sequence). The V segment lost 2 bases and the J segment 5 bases; nucleotides outside the gene matches: 2. The CDR3 is 14 amino acids. This sequence joins TRBV27 and TRBJ2-5, with 10 bases identical to TRBD2. The specimen comprised peripheral blood, sampled in the second trimester of pregnancy. The receptor's source is a female donor with multiple sclerosis, enrolled in a pregnancy study. CDR3 residues: CASSLLAGDETQYF. CDR3 in DNA: TGTGCCAGCAGTTTACTAGCGGGAGATGAGACCCAGTACTTC.